The rows below give T cell receptor beta chains drawn from one sample of a study of cytomegalovirus exposure and HLA in healthy donors. Method: immunoSEQ multiplex PCR; TCRdb's copy keeps in-frame clones and lacks some. The sample includes 100,000 to 150,000 clones, roughly a tenth seen only once; the top ten take 4.5% to 5%. Sequenced input: PBMCs. Receptors were obtained from a woman aged 18-30 years in good health and CMV-seropositive. The CDR3 runs from the conserved cysteine through the conserved F or W. Fields, in order: D gene, V gene, clone size, J gene, CDR3 DNA, CDR3 protein. D genes are given only for firm matches. Clone size is not always given. Where it is, it says once, few, many or a class for expanded clones.

>NA|TRBV30|few|TRBJ1-1
TGTGCCTGGAGTGTACAGGGCGCTGAAGCTTTCTTT
CAWSVQGAEAFF
>NA|TRBV7-9|few|TRBJ2-2
TGTGCCAGCAGCTTCCTCAGTTTGGCCCCCGGGGAGCTGTTTTTT
CASSFLSLAPGELFF
>NA|TRBV27|few|TRBJ1-1
TGTGCCAGCAGCAAACAGGTCCTAAACACTGAAGCTTTCTTT
CASSKQVLNTEAFF
>NA|TRBV4-1|once|TRBJ1-6
TGCGCCAGCAGCCAAGGGCGGGGGCGTGATAATTCACCCCTCCACTTT
CASSQGRGRDNSPLHF
>TRBD1|TRBV4-1|NA|TRBJ1-1
TGCGCCAGCACTCGACAGGGCAACACTGAAGCTTTCTTT
CASTRQGNTEAFF
>TRBD1|TRBV6-6|few|TRBJ1-2
TGTGCCAGCAGTCTCGACAGGGTCGAAGACTATGGCTACACCTTC
CASSLDRVEDYGYTF
>TRBD1|TRBV25-1|few|TRBJ1-1
TGTGCCAGCAGTGCCACCGGGACAGGGGGGAACACTGAAGCTTTCTTT
CASSATGTGGNTEAFF
>NA|TRBV10-3|NA|TRBJ2-1
TGTGCCATCAGAGACCTTAGGGGGAATGAGCAGTTCTTC
CAIRDLRGNEQFF
>TRBD1|TRBV14|few|TRBJ1-2
TGTGCCAGCAGCCCCGGACAGGGATGGGTCTATGGCTACACCTTC
CASSPGQGWVYGYTF
>NA|TRBV7-9|few|TRBJ2-6
TGTGCCAGCAGCTTTCGTTCTGGGGCCAACGTCCTGACTTTC
CASSFRSGANVLTF
>NA|TRBV11-2|few|TRBJ1-2
TGTGCCAGCAGCTTAGGGTATGAGGGCTACACCTTC
CASSLGYEGYTF
>NA|TRBV4-1|few|TRBJ2-1
TGCGCCAGCAGCCAAGCGCTAGCGAGAGACAATGAGCAGTTCTTC
CASSQALARDNEQFF
>NA|TRBV6-4|NA|TRBJ2-7
TGTGCCAGCAGTGACCCACAGGAACCCTCCTACGAGCAGTACTTC
CASSDPQEPSYEQYF
>NA|TRBV6-5|NA|TRBJ1-1
TGTGCCAGCACGGTGGGAGCTGAAGCTTTCTTT
CASTVGAEAFF
>TRBD2|TRBV11-2|NA|TRBJ2-1
TGTGCCAGCAGCACCGGACTAGCGGGCAATGAGCAGTTCTTC
CASSTGLAGNEQFF
>NA|TRBV6-5|few|TRBJ1-1
TGTGCCAGCAGCCACCTAGGGCCGGGGACTGAAGCTTTCTTT
CASSHLGPGTEAFF
>NA|TRBV19|NA|TRBJ1-1
TGTGCCAGTAATCGGGGAGAAACTGAAGCTTTCTTT
CASNRGETEAFF
>NA|TRBV15|few|TRBJ2-5
TGTGCCACCAGCAGAGATATACGAGGGACCCAGTACTTC
CATSRDIRGTQYF
>NA|TRBV5-1|NA|TRBJ2-3
TGCGCCAGCAGCTTGGCCGTGAGCACAGATACGCAGTATTTT
CASSLAVSTDTQYF
>NA|TRBV5-1|NA|TRBJ1-4
TGCGCCAGCAGCTTGGGAGGGATTACCCATTTGGGCGAAAAACTGTTTTTT
CASSLGGITHLGEKLFF
>NA|TRBV18|NA|TRBJ2-2
TGTGCCAGCTCACCACCAGCCGGACAAACGCCCTTAACCGGGGAGCTGTTTTTT
CASSPPAGQTPLTGELFF
>TRBD1|TRBV9|many|TRBJ1-3
TGTGCCAGCAGCGCTGGGATCGCTGGGACAGGAGCTGGAAACACCATATATTTT
CASSAGIAGTGAGNTIYF
>NA|TRBV5-6|few|TRBJ2-3
TGTGCCAGCAGCTTGGAGTGGTGGGGGAGGCCGGGCACAGATACGCAGTATTTT
CASSLEWWGRPGTDTQYF
>NA|TRBV27|NA|TRBJ2-7
TGTGCCAGCAGTTTATCGAGCTCGGGGGTTAGTAGCTCCTACGAGCAGTACTTC
CASSLSSSGVSSSYEQYF
>NA|TRBV27|NA|TRBJ2-2
TGTGCCAGCAGTTCCATTTTCCGGACAGACCCCGGGGAGCTGTTTTTT
CASSSIFRTDPGELFF
>NA|TRBV2|few|TRBJ1-5
TGTGCCAGCAGTCCCACAGGGTCCGGTCAGCCCCAGCATTTT
CASSPTGSGQPQHF
>NA|TRBV19|NA|TRBJ2-7
TGTGCCAGTAGTATAGAGGCAGGGAACGAGCAGTACTTC
CASSIEAGNEQYF
>TRBD1|TRBV6-5|few|TRBJ1-1
TGTGCCAGCAGTTACCTAACAGGGGGCAGAACTGAAGCTTTCTTT
CASSYLTGGRTEAFF
>NA|TRBV5-6|NA|TRBJ1-2
TGTGCCAGCAGCTTCTCGGGAGGCTACACCTTC
CASSFSGGYTF
>TRBD1|TRBV28|NA|TRBJ1-4
TGTGCCAGCAGGACAGGGGGGGAAAAACTGTTTTTT
CASRTGGEKLFF
>TRBD1|TRBV5-6|NA|TRBJ2-7
TGTGCCAGCAGCTTGCAAGGACAGGGTGGTCTCGAGCAGTACTTC
CASSLQGQGGLEQYF
>NA|TRBV10-1|many|TRBJ2-3
TGCGCCAGCAGTGACAAGGAGACAGATACGCAGTATTTT
CASSDKETDTQYF
>NA|TRBV4-1|few|TRBJ2-7
TGCGCCAGCAGCAGTACGGCTTCGGGGTACGAGCAGTACTTC
CASSSTASGYEQYF
>TRBD1|TRBV6-5|few|TRBJ2-5
TGTGCCAGCAGTCCGACAGGGCCGCGGGAGACCCAGTACTTC
CASSPTGPRETQYF
>NA|TRBV5-6|NA|TRBJ1-1
TGTGCCAGCAGGTCCGTCGGGAGCCCTGAAGCTTTCTTT
CASRSVGSPEAFF
>TRBD2|TRBV5-1|NA|TRBJ2-5
TGCGCCAGCAGCCCGGGACTAGCGGGAGTCGAGACCCAGTACTTC
CASSPGLAGVETQYF
>TRBD1|TRBV19|NA|TRBJ1-1
TGTGCCAGTGGTCCGGGACAGCCAAGGTACGCTTTCTTT
CASGPGQPRYAFF
>TRBD1|TRBV27|NA|TRBJ2-7
TGTGCCAGCAGTGTACTCGGGACAGGGGGCTACGAGCAGTACTTC
CASSVLGTGGYEQYF
>TRBD2|TRBV7-3|few|TRBJ2-1
TGTGCCAGCAGCTTAGGGGGACTAGTTAATGAGCAGTTCTTC
CASSLGGLVNEQFF
>NA|TRBV27|NA|TRBJ1-1
TGTGCCAGCAGTTTAGATCGAGTGAACACTGAAGCTTTCTTT
CASSLDRVNTEAFF
>NA|TRBV5-1|NA|TRBJ1-1
TGCGCCAGCAGCTTCCGGGGTGAAAACACTGAAGCTTTCTTT
CASSFRGENTEAFF
>TRBD2|TRBV9|NA|TRBJ2-3
TGTGCCAGCAGCCCGGGGGGGGCTTATGGAGCAGATACGCAGTATTTT
CASSPGGAYGADTQYF
>TRBD2|TRBV5-1|few|TRBJ2-2
TGCGCCAGCAGCGCCATACCAGCGGGGGGCACCGGGGAGCTGTTTTTT
CASSAIPAGGTGELFF
>NA|TRBV5-6|few|TRBJ2-7
TGTGCCAGCAGCTTTGGCGGGTACGAGCAGTACTTC
CASSFGGYEQYF
>TRBD1|TRBV4-1|NA|TRBJ1-5
TGCGCCAGCAGCCCCACGGGACAGGGCGTTCAGCCCCAGCATTTT
CASSPTGQGVQPQHF
>TRBD1|TRBV7-7|few|TRBJ2-4
TGTGCTAGCAGCTTAGGCCCAGGGGGACGTCAGTACTTC
CASSLGPGGRQYF
>NA|TRBV28|NA|TRBJ2-3
TGTGCCAGCAGTCTGGTTGCGGTAAAGGCAGATACGCAGTATTTT
CASSLVAVKADTQYF